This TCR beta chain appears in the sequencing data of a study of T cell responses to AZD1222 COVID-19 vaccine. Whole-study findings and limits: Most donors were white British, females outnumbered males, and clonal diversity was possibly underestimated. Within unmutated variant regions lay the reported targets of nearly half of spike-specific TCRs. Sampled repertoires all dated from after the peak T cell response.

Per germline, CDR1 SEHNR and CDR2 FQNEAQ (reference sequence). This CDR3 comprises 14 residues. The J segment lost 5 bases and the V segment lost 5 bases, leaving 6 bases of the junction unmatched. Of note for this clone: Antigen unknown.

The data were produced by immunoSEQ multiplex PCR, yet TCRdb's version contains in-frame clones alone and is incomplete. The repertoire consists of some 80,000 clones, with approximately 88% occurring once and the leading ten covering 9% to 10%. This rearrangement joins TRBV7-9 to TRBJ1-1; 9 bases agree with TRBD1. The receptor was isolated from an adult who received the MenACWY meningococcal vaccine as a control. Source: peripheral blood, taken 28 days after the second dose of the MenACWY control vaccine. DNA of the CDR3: TGTGCCAGCAGCCCACAGGGGGCTTGGACTGAAGCTTTCTTT. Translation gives CASSPQGAWTEAFF.